This T cell receptor beta chain was profiled in a study of shared T cell receptors in the human thymus. The repertoire was sequenced with immunoSEQ multiplex PCR; TCRdb's copy has only in-frame clones and lacks some. The sample includes over 650,000 clones, 80% to 90% seen only once; the top ten take roughly 0.0087%. V shed 0 bases and J shed 0 bases, with 15 bases lying between them. This CDR3 has 17 amino acids. These data were likewise used in another study, on human thymus T cells.

Sequenced input: thymocytes. The gene calls are TRBV23-1 and TRBJ2-7; the D is unclear. TRBV23-1 is noted as an ORF with a role that remains uncertain. This TCR came from a boy under two years old with a congenital heart defect. The DNA of the CDR3 is TGCGCCAGCAGTCAATCTTCCTGGAGCCTATACTCCTACGAGCAGTACTTC. Protein: CASSQSSWSLYSYEQYF.